These 20 T cell receptor beta chains came from one sample sequenced in a study of blood T cell repertoires in COVID-19. The table came from immunoSEQ multiplex PCR; TCRdb's copy has only in-frame clones and leaves some out. The data contain some 69,000 clones, about nine tenths of them singletons. The sequenced material came from peripheral blood. The receptor source for this set is a man between 60 and 70 years old with acute or convalescent COVID-19.

This clone showed up just once. V is TRBV7-2 and J is TRBJ2-7; D is unresolved. Per the germline V gene, CDR1 is SGHTA and CDR2 is FQGNSA. Trimming took off 1 base at V and 2 bases at J, with 9 bases between the two ends. CDR3 length equals 14 residues. The DNA of the CDR3 is TGTGCCAGCAGCTTAGTACCAGGCGCCTACGAGCAGTACTTC. Translation: CASSLVPGAYEQYF.

This chain joins TRBV19 and TRBJ1-5, with a tentative D call TRBD1 (5 bases). Germline V gives CDR1 LNHDA, CDR2 SQIVND (reference sequence). Trimming cost V 3 bases and J 3 bases, with 15 bases left between them. The CDR3 covers 16 residues. This CDR3 reads CASSIGGRQINQPQHF. CDR3 DNA sequence: TGTGCCAGTAGTATTGGAGGGCGACAGATCAATCAGCCCCAGCATTTT.

This CDR3 is CASSSGTQPQHF. The CDR3, as DNA: TGTGCCAGCAGCTCAGGCACTCAGCCCCAGCATTTT. This chain links TRBV7-9 with TRBJ1-5; D ambiguous. Germline values: CDR1 SEHNR, CDR2 FQNEAQ (reference sequence). Trimming took 4 bases from V and 6 from J, leaving 7 bases between them. CDR3 size: 12 residues.

The V call is TRBV9, the J call TRBJ1-2; TRBD1 might be the D (5 bases). Looked up from germline, CDR1 is SGDLS and CDR2 is YYNGEE. V was pared by 4 bases and J by 7 bases, with 17 bases between. The CDR3 consists of 14 residues. The DNA for the CDR3 is TGTGCCAGCAGCCTTTCCCAGGGAGGAGGTGGCTACACCTTC. Translating it yields CASSLSQGGGGYTF.

The chain is built from TRBV19 and TRBJ1-4; weak D call: TRBD1 (5 bases). This CDR3 contains 15 residues. With 7 bases removed from V and 8 bases from J, the gap between germline ends came to 20 bases. Germline-derived CDR1 and CDR2 are LNHDA and SQIVND (reference sequence). CDR3 nucleotide sequence: TGTGCCAGTACCACATCGCGGGGGGTCGGGGAAAAACTGTTTTTT. Protein product: CASTTSRGVGEKLFF.

J is TRBJ2-3 and V is TRBV7-2; 10 nucleotides line up with TRBD2. This CDR3 is 18 amino acids long. Germline V CDR1 and CDR2: SGHTA, FQGNSA. The V and J ends lost 2 bases and 3 bases, in that order; junction bases with no gene match: 11. The CDR3: CASSLKAGGLARTDTQYF. The CDR3 coding sequence is TGTGCCAGCAGCTTAAAAGCGGGGGGGCTTGCTCGGACAGATACGCAGTATTTT.

The chain carries TRBV19 and TRBJ1-1; D might be TRBD1 (5 bases). The V end was cut by 3 bases, the J end by 2 bases, with 16 bases between. The CDR3 extends over 16 amino acids. Per germline, CDR1 LNHDA and CDR2 SQIVND (reference sequence). The CDR3, as DNA: TGTGCCAGTAGTATGGAGGGAAACAGGTTAAACACTGAAGCTTTCTTT. This translates into CASSMEGNRLNTEAFF. Supplemented by reference TRBV19 and TRBJ1-1, the full variable domain reads DGGITQSPKYLFRKEGQNVTLSCEQNLNHDAMYWYRQDPGQGLRLIYYSQIVNDFQKGDIAEGYSVSREKKESFPLTVTSAQKNPTAFYLCASSMEGNRLNTEAFFGQGTRLTVV.

This chain links TRBV10-3 with TRBJ1-1, with TRBD1 matching 8 bases. The CDR3 has 16 amino acids. V was pared by 7 bases and J by 5 bases, with 15 bases of the junction left unmatched. Germline V gene sequence: CDR1 ENHRY, CDR2 SYGVKD. The chain's CDR3 is CAITNTGGEVGTEAFF. As DNA, the CDR3 is TGTGCCATCACTAATACAGGGGGAGAAGTAGGGACTGAAGCTTTCTTT.

The CDR3 spells CASSVPRGYNEQFF. The CDR3 DNA sequence: TGTGCCAGCAGTGTGCCCAGGGGTTACAATGAGCAGTTCTTC. The chain links TRBV2 to TRBJ2-1; TRBD1 is a possible D gene (6 bases). V was cut by 4 bases and J by 4 bases, with 11 bases left in between. Germline V lookup: CDR1 SNHLY, CDR2 FYNNEI. The CDR3 extends over 14 amino acids.

This clone has a single count. The genes are TRBV27 and TRBJ1-1; D remains ambiguous. Looked up from germline, CDR1 is MNHEY and CDR2 is SMNVEV (reference sequence). V dropped 5 bases and J dropped 2 bases, with 18 bases sitting between them. The CDR3 runs 16 residues. The CDR3 coding sequence is TGTGCCAGCAGTCCTTACTTGAGGCGAGGAAACACTGAAGCTTTCTTT. It encodes CASSPYLRRGNTEAFF.

The chain combines TRBV3-1 (or the pseudogene TRBV3-2) with TRBJ1-6; 9 bases are shared with TRBD1. Germline values: CDR1 LGHDT, CDR2 YNNKEL (reference sequence). V trimming: 4 bases; J trimming: 7 bases; junction bases outside the gene matches: 5. CDR3 length equals 15 residues. The CDR3 nucleotides read TGTGCCAGCAGCCGGACCGGGACAGGGAATTCACCCCTCCACTTT. This sequence encodes CASSRTGTGNSPLHF.

The rearrangement joins TRBV29-1 to TRBJ1-1, with D tentatively TRBD1 (6 bases). The V gene's germline CDR1 is SQVTM and CDR2 ANQGSEA. V was pared by 3 bases and J by 2 bases, with 10 bases between. This CDR3 has 13 amino acids. The CDR3 DNA is TGCAGCGTTGAGGCGACAGGAAACACTGAAGCTTTCTTT. Protein: CSVEATGNTEAFF.

V and J are TRBV20-1 and TRBJ2-2, with a weak D call TRBD2 (5 bases). The CDR3 is 15 residues long. Germline V gives CDR1 DFQATT, CDR2 SNEGSKA (reference sequence). Trimming took off 3 bases at V and 5 bases at J, with 16 bases between the two ends. The CDR3 sequence: CSASFPGIQTGELFF. CDR3 coding DNA: TGCAGTGCTAGTTTTCCGGGAATTCAAACCGGGGAGCTGTTTTTT.

The chain employs TRBV6-6 and TRBJ2-7, with TRBD1 matching 10 bases. CDR1 is MNHNY, CDR2 SVGAGI, per germline (reference sequence). V shed 6 bases, J shed 4 bases, and the junction held 6 bases outside the gene matches. The CDR3 is 14 amino acids. The CDR3 sequence: CASSSGTGVYEQYF. The CDR3 region has the DNA TGTGCCAGCAGCTCCGGGACAGGGGTATACGAGCAGTACTTC.

J is TRBJ1-1 and V is TRBV6-6; no clear D. The CDR3 sequence is 13 residues long. The ends were cut back, 6 bases at V and 2 bases at J, with 10 bases in the middle. The germline V gene encodes CDR1 MNHNY and CDR2 SVGAGI (reference sequence). This CDR3 reads CASSGSGNTEAFF. The CDR3 DNA reads as TGTGCCAGCAGCGGTTCGGGAAACACTGAAGCTTTCTTT.

A remark on this clone: Other DNA sequences within the sample encode an identical CDR3. The chain has TRBV6-5 and TRBJ1-5, with D possibly matching TRBD1 (6 bases). The CDR3 extends over 14 amino acids. Germline assignment: CDR1 MNHEY and CDR2 SVGAGI. Trimming left V 2 bases short and J 7 bases short, with 12 bases between. The CDR3 is CASSYTGINQPQHF. The CDR3 DNA sequence: TGTGCCAGCAGTTACACAGGGATCAACCAGCCCCAGCATTTT.

The chain employs TRBV27 and TRBJ2-7; 7 bases map to TRBD1. Germline CDR1 is MNHEY and CDR2 is SMNVEV (reference sequence). J lost 2 bases, V lost 2 bases, and 3 bases had no gene match. The CDR3 is made up of 14 amino acids. CDR3 protein: CASSLNRGPYEQYF. Here the CDR3 DNA reads TGTGCCAGCAGTTTAAACAGGGGCCCCTACGAGCAGTACTTC.

This clone has just one count. V and J are TRBV6-5 and TRBJ1-3, with D possibly being TRBD1 (6 bases). V was trimmed by 4 bases and J by 0 bases, leaving 13 bases between them. This CDR3 region has 16 residues. Germline V lookup: CDR1 MNHEY, CDR2 SVGAGI. The CDR3 sequence is CASSSGTSSSGNTIYF. In DNA form, the CDR3 reads TGTGCCAGCAGTTCGGGGACATCAAGCTCTGGAAACACCATATATTTT.

This chain uses TRBV2 with TRBJ2-5, with a tentative D call TRBD2 (5 bases). CDR3 length: 16 amino acids. Trimming cost V 0 bases and J 1 base, with 12 bases left between them. From germline, CDR1 is SNHLY and CDR2 FYNNEI. DNA for the CDR3: TGTGCCAGCAGTGAAGCTGTTGGCGGGCCCCAAGAGACCCAGTACTTC. This gives the protein CASSEAVGGPQETQYF.

The chain employs TRBV5-5 and TRBJ1-1; D is undetermined. The CDR3 has 11 amino acids. V was clipped by 6 bases and J by 7 bases, with 10 bases between them. Germline V CDR1 and CDR2: SGHKS, YYEKEE (reference sequence). The CDR3 reads CASTFYLEAFF. CDR3 sequence (DNA): TGTGCCAGCACCTTCTACCTTGAAGCTTTCTTT.